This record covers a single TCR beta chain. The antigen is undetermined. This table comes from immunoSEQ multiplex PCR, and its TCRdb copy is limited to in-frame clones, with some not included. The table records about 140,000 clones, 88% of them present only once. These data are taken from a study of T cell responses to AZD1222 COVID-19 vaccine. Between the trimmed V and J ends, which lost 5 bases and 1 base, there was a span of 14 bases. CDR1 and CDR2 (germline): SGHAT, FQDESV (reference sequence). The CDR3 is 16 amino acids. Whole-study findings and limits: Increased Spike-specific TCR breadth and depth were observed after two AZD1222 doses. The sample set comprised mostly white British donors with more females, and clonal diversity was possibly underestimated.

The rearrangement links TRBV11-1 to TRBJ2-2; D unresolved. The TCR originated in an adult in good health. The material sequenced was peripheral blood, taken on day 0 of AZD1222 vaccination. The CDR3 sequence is CASSPLGSVNTGELFF. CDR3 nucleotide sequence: TGTGCCAGCAGCCCCCTCGGGTCGGTGAACACCGGGGAGCTGTTTTTT.